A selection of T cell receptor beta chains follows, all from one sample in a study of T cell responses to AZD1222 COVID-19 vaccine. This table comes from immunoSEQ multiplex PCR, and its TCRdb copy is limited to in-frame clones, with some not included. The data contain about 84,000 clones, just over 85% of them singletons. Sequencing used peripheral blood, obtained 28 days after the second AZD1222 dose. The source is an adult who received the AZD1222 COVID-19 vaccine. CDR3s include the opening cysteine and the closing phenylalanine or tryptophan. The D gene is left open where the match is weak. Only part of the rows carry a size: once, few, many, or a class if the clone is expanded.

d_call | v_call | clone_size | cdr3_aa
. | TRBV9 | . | CASSFEGASYEQYF
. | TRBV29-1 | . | CSVYLPTGELFF
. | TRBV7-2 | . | CASSLWGEAFF
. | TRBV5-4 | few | CASSLKLGTDTDTQYF
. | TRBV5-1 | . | CASSLNPTGSGANVLTF
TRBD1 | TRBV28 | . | CASSLPTGTGGHEQYF
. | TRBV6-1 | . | CASSEAPGTLGNTIYF
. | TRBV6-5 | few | CASRRTDSYEQYF
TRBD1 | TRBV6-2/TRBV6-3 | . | CASSYAGQGGEQYF
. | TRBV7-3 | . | CASAPDLGWGNTEAFF
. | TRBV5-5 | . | CASSLWTVFNTEAFF
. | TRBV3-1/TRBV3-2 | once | CASSQRSTGSEKLFF
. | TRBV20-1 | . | CSAPENTEAFF
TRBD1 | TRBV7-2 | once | CASSARQGDEKLFF
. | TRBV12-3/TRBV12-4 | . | CASSPMSHGELFF
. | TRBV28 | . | CASSLGGAGEKLFF
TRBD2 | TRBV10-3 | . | CAITSSSGGDTGELFF
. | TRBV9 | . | CASSVRSRSSGDYGYTF
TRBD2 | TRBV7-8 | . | CASSLSSGGQETQYF
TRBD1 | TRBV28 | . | CASSPGTAFSGANVLTF
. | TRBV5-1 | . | CASSLRAAAETQYF
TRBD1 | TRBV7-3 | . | CASSSRQGGGSTEAFF
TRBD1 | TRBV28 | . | CASSSGQGSQPQHF
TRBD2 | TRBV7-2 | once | CASSVGTSGARVQYF
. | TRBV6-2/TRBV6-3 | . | CASSLFGGNTGELFF
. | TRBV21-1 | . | CASSPTCPPKGTDTQYF
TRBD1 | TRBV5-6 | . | CASSRVGAGQGWNEQFF
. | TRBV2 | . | CASSVRENIQYF
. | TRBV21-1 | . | CASSLRVPGSTEAFF
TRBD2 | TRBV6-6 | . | CASSRVVLTSGAPSYEQYF
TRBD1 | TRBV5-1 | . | CASSLVPGGFTEAFF
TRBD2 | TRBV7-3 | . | CASSGFSGNTGGEQFF
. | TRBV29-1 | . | CSVARARTYEQYF
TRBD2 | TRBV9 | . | CASSVGTSGQETQYF
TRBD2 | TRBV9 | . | CASSGTSGGGRELFF
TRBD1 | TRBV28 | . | CATGRQGRSYEQYF
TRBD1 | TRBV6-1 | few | CASSEAGQYGYTF